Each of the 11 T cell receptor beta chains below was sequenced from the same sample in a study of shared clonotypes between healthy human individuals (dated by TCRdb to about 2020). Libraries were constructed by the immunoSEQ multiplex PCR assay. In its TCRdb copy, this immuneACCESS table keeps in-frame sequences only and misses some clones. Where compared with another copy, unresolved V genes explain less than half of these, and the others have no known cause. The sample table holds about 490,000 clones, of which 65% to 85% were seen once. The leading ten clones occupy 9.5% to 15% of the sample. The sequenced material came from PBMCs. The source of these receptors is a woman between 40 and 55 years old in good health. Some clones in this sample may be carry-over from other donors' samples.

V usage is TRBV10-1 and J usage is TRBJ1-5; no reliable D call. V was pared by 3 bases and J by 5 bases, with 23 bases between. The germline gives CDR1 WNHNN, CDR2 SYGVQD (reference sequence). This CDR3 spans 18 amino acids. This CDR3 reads CASSDLGFGKGCDQPQHF. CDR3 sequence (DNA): TGCGCCAGCAGTGATCTAGGGTTTGGTAAAGGGTGCGATCAGCCCCAGCATTTT.

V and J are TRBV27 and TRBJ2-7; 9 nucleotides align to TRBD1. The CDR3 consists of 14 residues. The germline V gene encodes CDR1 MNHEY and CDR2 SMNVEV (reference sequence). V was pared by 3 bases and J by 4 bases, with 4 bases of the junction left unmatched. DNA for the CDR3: TGTGCCAGCAGTTTCCGGGACAGGGCGTACGAGCAGTACTTC. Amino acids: CASSFRDRAYEQYF.

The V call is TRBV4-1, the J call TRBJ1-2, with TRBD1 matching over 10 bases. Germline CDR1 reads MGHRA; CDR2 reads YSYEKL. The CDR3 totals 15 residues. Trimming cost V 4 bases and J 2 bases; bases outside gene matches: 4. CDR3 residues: CASSRGTGVNYGYTF. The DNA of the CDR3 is TGCGCCAGCAGCCGAGGGACAGGGGTGAACTATGGCTACACCTTC.

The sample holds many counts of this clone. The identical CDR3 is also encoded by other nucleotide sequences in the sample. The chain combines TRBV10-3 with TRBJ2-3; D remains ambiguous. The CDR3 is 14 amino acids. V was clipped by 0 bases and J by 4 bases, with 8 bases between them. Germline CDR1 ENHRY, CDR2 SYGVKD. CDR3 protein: CAISESEAADTQYF. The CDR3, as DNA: TGTGCCATCAGTGAGTCCGAGGCCGCAGATACGCAGTATTTT.

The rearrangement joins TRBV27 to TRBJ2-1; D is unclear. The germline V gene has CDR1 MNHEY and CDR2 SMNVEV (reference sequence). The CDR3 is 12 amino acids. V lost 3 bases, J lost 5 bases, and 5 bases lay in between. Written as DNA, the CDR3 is TGTGCCAGCAGTTTGGCCAACAATGAGCAGTTCTTC. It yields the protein CASSLANNEQFF.

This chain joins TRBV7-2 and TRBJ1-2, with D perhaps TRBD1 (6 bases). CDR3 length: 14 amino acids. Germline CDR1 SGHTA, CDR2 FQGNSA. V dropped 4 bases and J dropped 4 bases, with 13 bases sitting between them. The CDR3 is CASSSAIQGYGYTF. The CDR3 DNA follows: TGTGCCAGCAGCTCCGCTATACAGGGCTATGGCTACACCTTC.

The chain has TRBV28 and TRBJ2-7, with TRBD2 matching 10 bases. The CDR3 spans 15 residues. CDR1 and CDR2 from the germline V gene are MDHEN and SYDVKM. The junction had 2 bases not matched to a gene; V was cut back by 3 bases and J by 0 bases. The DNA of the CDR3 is TGTGCCAGCAGTTTCCCTAGCGGGAGCTCCTACGAGCAGTACTTC. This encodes CASSFPSGSSYEQYF.

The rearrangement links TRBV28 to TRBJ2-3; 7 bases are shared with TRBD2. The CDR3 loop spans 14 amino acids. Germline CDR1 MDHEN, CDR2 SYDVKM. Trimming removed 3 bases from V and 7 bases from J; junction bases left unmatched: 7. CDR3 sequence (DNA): TGTGCCAGCAGTTTCTGGGAGGGAAGCCATACGCAGTATTTT. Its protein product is CASSFWEGSHTQYF.

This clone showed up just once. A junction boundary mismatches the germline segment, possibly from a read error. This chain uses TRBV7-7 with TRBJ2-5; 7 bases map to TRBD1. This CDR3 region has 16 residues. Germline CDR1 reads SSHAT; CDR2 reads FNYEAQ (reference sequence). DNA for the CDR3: TGTGCTAGCAGCTCAGGGGCCCCAGGGGGCCAAGAGACCCAGTACTTC. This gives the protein CASSSGAPGGQETQYF.

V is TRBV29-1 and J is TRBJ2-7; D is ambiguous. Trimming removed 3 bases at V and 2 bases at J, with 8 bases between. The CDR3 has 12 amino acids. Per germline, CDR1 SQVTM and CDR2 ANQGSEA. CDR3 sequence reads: CSVDSGAYEQYF. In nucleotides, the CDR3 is TGCAGCGTTGATAGTGGGGCCTACGAGCAGTACTTC.

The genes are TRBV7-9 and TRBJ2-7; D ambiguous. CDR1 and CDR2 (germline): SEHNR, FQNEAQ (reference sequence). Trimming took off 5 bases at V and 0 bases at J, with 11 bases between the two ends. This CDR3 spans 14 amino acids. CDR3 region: CASSPRSSSYEQYF. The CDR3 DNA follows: TGTGCCAGCAGCCCCCGATCCTCCTCCTACGAGCAGTACTTC.